This entry is about one TCR beta chain. The source of the sample is a study of blood T cell repertoires in COVID-19. Some clones are missing from TCRdb's copy, which holds only in-frame ones; the method was immunoSEQ multiplex PCR. The profile shows approximately 260,000 clones, around 85% of them singletons. CDR1 is SGHVS, CDR2 FQNEAQ, per germline. This CDR3 region has 15 residues. V was cut by 5 bases and J by 2 bases, with 14 bases left in between. The J gene is TRBJ2-3, the V gene TRBV7-8, with D tentatively TRBD1 (6 bases). The TCR sequence derives from a woman aged 70-85 years with acute or convalescent COVID-19. Sequenced: peripheral blood. The CDR3 DNA follows: TGTGCCAGCAGCCCAAAGGGGGAGCTCACAGATACGCAGTATTTT. This encodes CASSPKGELTDTQYF. Using reference TRBV7-8 and TRBJ2-3 for the parts outside the CDR3, the full variable domain is GAGVSQSPRYKVAKRGQDVALRCDPISGHVSLFWYQQALGQGPEFLTYFQNEAQLDKSGLPSDRFFAERPEGSVSTLKIQRTQQEDSAVYLCASSPKGELTDTQYFGPGTRLTVL.